This T cell receptor beta chain was identified in a study of blood T cell repertoires in COVID-19. Original processing methods: Amplification with reference gene primers provided the estimates of nucleated cell counts. Assay: immunoSEQ multiplex PCR; the TCRdb copy retains only in-frame clones and omits some. D and trimming were read from the DNA, whereas the V and J calls and clone size are those reported in that table. The sample has about 150,000 clones, over 75% seen once. This CDR3 contains 15 residues. Germline CDR1 LNHDA, CDR2 SQIVND (reference sequence). The V gene lost 6 bases and the J gene lost 1 base, with 15 bases spanning the gap.

The J gene is TRBJ1-1, the V gene TRBV19; perhaps TRBD1 as D (6 bases). The sequence was collected from a man in his 60s with active or convalescent COVID-19. Input material: peripheral blood. The CDR3 coding sequence is TGTGCCAGTAGGGCAAGGGGGGGTTCGAACACTGAAGCTTTCTTT. This codes for CASRARGGSNTEAFF.